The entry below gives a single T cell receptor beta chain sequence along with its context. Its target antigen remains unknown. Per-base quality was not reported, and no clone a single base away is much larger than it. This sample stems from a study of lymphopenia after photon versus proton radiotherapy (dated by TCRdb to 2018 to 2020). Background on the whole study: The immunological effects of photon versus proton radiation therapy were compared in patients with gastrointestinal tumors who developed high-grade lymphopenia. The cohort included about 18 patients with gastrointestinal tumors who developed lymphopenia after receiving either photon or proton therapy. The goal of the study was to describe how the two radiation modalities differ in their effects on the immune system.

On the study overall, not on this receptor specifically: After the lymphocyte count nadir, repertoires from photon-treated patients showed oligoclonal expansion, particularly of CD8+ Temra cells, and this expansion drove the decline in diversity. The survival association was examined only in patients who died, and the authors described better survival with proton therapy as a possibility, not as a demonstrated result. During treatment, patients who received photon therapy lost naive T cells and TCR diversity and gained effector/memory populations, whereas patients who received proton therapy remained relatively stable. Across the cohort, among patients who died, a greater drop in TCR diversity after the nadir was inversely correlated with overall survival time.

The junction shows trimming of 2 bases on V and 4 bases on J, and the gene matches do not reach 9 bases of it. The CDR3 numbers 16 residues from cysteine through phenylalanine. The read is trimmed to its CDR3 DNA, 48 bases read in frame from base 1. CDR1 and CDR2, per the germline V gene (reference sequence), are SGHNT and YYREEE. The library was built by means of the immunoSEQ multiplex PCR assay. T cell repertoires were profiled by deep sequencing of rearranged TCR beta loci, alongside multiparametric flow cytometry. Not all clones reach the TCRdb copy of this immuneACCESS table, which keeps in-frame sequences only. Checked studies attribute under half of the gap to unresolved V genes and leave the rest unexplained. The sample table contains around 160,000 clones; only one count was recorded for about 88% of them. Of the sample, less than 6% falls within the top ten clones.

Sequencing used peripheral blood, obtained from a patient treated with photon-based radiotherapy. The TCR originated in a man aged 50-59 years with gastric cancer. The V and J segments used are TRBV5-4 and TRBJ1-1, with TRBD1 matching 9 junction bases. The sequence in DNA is TGTGCCAGCAGCTTTGGGGGACAGGGTTCGGGCACTGAAGCTTTCTTT. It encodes CASSFGGQGSGTEAFF.